The entry below describes one T cell receptor (beta chain). Authors' analysis steps: Estimation of nucleated cell counts relied on the amplification of reference gene primers. Assay used: immunoSEQ multiplex PCR; TCRdb lists only in-frame clones, some missing. That table is the source of V, J and clone size, and D and trimming were worked out from the DNA. The data show approximately 230,000 clones, around four fifths seen once. This entry comes from a study of blood T cell repertoires in COVID-19. Study-level background: Collection of acute and convalescent COVID-19 samples took place in the United States, Italy and Spain. PBMCs, B-cell-depleted T cells, or T cells provided the cDNA or gDNA that made up the material.

Trimming cost V 4 bases and J 1 base; bases outside gene matches: 9. The V gene's germline CDR1 is SQVTM and CDR2 ANQGSEA. The CDR3 is made up of 15 amino acids. The sequenced sample consisted of peripheral blood. The chain joins TRBV29-1 to TRBJ1-1; TRBD1 matches 7 bases. The clonotype originates from a man aged 25-45 years with active or convalescent COVID-19. CDR3 nucleotide sequence: TGCAGCGTTGCACGGGGGACAGTCAGGAACACTGAAGCTTTCTTT. Translating gives CSVARGTVRNTEAFF.